This TCR beta chain was sequenced during a study of cytomegalovirus exposure and HLA in healthy donors. Points from the study as a whole: Accurate prediction of most subjects' HLA-A and HLA-B alleles from TCR beta sequences was reported.

PCR amplification relied on 60 Vbeta primers (plus 13 Jbeta primers). The method was immunoSEQ multiplex PCR; TCRdb's version includes in-frame clones alone and lacks a portion of them. This table holds under 200,000 clones, about 13% found once. As regards this clone: Its cognate antigen is unknown.

The germline V gene has CDR1 SGHAT and CDR2 FQNNGV. The CDR3 extends over 14 amino acids. V was trimmed by 4 bases and J by 5 bases, leaving 15 bases between them. The TCR sequence derives from a man between 45 and 60 years old in good health and CMV-seropositive. V usage is TRBV11-2 and J usage is TRBJ2-7; D might be TRBD2 (6 bases). Sequences were obtained from PBMCs. This chain's CDR3 is CASSSPGGVNEQYF. In nucleotides, the CDR3 is TGTGCCAGCAGCTCCCCCGGCGGGGTGAACGAGCAGTACTTC.